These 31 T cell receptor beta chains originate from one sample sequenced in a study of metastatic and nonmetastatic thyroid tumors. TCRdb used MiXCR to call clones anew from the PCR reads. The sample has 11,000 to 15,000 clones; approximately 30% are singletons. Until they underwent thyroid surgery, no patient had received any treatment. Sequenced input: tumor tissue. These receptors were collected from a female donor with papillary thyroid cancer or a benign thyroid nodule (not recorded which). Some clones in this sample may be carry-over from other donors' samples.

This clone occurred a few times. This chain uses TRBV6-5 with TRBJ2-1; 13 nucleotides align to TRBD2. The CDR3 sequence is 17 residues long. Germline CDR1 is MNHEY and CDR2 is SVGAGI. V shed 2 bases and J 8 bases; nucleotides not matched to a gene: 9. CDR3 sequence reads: CASSYPTGLAGMDEQFF. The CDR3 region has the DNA TGTGCCAGCAGTTACCCGACGGGACTAGCGGGAATGGATGAGCAGTTCTTC.

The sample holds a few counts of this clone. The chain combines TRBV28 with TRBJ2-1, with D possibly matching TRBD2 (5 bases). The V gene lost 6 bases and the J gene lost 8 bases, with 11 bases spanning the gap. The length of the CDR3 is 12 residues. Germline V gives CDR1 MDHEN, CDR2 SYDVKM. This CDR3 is CASSLGGDEQFF. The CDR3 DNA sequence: TGTGCCAGCAGCCTAGGAGGCGATGAGCAGTTCTTC.

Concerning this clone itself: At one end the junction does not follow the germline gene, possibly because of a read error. CDR3 DNA sequence: TGTGCCAGCAGCACCATAGAACAGGGGGTCTCCCACGAGCAGTACTTC. Translation: CASSTIEQGVSHEQYF. The genes are TRBV13 and TRBJ2-7, with 8 bases matching TRBD1. This CDR3 contains 16 residues. Germline CDR1 PRHDT, CDR2 FYEKMQ (reference sequence).

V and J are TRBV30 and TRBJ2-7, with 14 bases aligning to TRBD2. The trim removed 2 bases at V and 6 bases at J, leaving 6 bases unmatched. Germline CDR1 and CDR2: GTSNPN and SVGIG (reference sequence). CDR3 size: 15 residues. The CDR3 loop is CAWSKGTSGSSEQYF. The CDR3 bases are TGTGCCTGGAGTAAGGGGACTAGCGGGAGCTCCGAGCAGTACTTC.

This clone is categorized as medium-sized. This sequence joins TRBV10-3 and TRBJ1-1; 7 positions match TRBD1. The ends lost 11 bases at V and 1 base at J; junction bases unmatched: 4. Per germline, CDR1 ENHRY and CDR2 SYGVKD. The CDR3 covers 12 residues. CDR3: CAARTGNTEAFF. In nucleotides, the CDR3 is TGTGCCGCGAGGACAGGGAACACTGAAGCTTTCTTT.

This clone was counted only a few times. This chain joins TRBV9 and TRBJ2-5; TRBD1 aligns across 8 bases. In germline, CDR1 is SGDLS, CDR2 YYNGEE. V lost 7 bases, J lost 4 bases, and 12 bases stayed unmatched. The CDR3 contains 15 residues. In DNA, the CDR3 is TGTGCCAGCGGAGGCCCTCCAGGGGGCGGAGAGACCCAGTACTTC. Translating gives CASGGPPGGGETQYF.

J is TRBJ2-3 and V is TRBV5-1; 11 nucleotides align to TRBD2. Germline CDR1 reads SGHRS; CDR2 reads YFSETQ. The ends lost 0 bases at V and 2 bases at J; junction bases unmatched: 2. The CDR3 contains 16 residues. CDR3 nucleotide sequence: TGCGCCAGCAGCTTGGGACTAGCGGGGAACACAGATACGCAGTATTTT. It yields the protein CASSLGLAGNTDTQYF.

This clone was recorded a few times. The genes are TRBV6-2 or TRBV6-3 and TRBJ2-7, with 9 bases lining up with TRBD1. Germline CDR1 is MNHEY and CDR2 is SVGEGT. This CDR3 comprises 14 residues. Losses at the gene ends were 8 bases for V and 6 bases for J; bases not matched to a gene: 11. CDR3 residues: CASSSRDRESEQYF. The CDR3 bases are TGTGCCAGCTCTTCTCGGGACAGGGAAAGCGAGCAGTACTTC.

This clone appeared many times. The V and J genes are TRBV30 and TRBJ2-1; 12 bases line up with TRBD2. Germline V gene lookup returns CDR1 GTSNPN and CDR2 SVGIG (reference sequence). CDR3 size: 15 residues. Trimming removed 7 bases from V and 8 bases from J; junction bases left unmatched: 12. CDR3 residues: CASSPTSGSSDEQFF. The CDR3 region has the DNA TGTGCCTCTAGCCCGACTAGCGGGAGTTCTGATGAGCAGTTCTTC.

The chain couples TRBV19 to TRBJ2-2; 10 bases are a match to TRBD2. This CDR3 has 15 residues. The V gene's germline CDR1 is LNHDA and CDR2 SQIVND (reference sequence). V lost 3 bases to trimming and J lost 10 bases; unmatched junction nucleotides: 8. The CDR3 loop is CASSIWSSGSAELFF. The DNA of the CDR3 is TGTGCCAGTAGTATTTGGTCTAGCGGGAGTGCGGAGCTGTTTTTT.

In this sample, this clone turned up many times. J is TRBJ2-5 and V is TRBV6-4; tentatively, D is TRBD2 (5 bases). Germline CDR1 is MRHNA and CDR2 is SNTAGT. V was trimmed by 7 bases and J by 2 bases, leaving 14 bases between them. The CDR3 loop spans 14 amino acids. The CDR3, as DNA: TGTGCCAGCATCCAACGACTACTACAAGAGACCCAGTACTTC. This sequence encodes CASIQRLLQETQYF.

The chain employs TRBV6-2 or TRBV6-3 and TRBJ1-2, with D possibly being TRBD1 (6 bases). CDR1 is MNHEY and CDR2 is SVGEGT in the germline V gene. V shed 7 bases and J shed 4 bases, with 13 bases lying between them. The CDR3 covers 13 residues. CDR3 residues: CASTLGGVYGYTF. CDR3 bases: TGTGCCAGCACCTTAGGGGGAGTCTATGGCTACACCTTC.

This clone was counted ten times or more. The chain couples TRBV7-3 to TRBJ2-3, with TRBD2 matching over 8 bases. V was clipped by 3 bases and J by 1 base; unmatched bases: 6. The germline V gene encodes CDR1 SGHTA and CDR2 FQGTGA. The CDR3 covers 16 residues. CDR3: CASSFTSGKGTDTQYF. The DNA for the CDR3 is TGTGCCAGCAGCTTCACTAGCGGCAAGGGCACAGATACGCAGTATTTT.

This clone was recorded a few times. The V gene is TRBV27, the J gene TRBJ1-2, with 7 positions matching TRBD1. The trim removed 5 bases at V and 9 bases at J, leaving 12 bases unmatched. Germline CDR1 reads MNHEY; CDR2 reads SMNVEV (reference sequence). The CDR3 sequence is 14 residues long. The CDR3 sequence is CASSLTGTAYSYTF. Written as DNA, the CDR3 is TGTGCCAGCAGTCTGACTGGGACAGCTTATAGCTACACCTTC.

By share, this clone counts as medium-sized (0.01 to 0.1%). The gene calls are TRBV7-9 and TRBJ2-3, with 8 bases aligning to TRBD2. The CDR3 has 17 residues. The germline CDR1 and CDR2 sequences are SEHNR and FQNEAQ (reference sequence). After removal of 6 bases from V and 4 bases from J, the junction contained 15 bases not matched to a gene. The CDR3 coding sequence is TGTGCCAGCAGTTCCAATGCTTTAGCGGGAATTTCAGATACGCAGTATTTT. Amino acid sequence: CASSSNALAGISDTQYF.

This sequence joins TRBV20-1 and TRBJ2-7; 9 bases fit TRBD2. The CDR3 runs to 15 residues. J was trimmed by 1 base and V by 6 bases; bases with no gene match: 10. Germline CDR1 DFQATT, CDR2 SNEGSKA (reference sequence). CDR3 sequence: CSASGGLAGSYEQYF. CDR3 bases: TGCAGTGCCTCCGGCGGGCTAGCGGGGTCCTACGAGCAGTACTTC.

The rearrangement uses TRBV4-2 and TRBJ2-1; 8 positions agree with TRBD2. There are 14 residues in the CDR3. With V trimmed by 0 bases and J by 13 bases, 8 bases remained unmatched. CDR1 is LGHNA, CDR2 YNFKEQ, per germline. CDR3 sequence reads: CASSQDRAGGRQFF. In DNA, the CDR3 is TGTGCCAGCAGCCAAGATCGGGCGGGAGGTAGACAGTTCTTC.

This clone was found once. The CDR3 region has the DNA TGTGCCAGCAGCTTAGACGGCGGGAACTATGGCTACACCTTC. This sequence encodes CASSLDGGNYGYTF. The rearrangement links TRBV11-2 to TRBJ1-2; D unresolved. The CDR3 length is 14 residues. CDR1 is SGHAT, CDR2 FQNNGV, per germline. V was cut by 0 bases and J by 2 bases, with 7 bases left in between.

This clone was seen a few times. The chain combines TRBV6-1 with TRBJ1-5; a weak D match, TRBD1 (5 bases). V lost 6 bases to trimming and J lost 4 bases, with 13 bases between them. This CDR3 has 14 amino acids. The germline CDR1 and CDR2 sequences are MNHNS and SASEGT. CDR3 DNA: TGTGCCAGCAGCGGGGGATCCGGGAATCAGCCCCAGCATTTT. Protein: CASSGGSGNQPQHF.

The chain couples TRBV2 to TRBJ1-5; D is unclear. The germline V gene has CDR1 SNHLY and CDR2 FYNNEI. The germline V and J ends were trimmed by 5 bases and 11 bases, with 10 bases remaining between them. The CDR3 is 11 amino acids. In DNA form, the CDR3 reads TGTGCCAGCAGTCTCCGTGGGGCCCAGCATTTT. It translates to CASSLRGAQHF.

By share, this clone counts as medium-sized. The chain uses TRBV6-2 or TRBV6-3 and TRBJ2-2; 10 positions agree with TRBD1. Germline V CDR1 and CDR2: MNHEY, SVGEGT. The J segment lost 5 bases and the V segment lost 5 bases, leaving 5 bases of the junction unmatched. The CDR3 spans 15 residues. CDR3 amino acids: CASSTGQGETGELFF. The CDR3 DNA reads TGTGCCAGCAGTACAGGACAGGGGGAAACCGGGGAGCTGTTTTTT.

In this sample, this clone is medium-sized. The CDR3 DNA sequence: TGTGCCAGCAGTACTCAGGACAGATACTTTGACCCCCAGCATTTT. Translated: CASSTQDRYFDPQHF. The gene calls are TRBV28 and TRBJ1-5, with D possibly being TRBD1 (6 bases). V was pared by 5 bases and J by 10 bases, with 21 bases between. The germline CDR1 and CDR2 sequences are MDHEN and SYDVKM. This CDR3 is built from 15 residues.

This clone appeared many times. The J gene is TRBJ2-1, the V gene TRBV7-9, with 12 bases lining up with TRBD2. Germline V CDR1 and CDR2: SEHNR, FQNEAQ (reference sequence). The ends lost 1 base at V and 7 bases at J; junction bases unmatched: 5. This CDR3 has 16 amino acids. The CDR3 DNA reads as TGTGCCAGCAGCTTAGGACTAGCGGGAGATCTGAATGAGCAGTTCTTC. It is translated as CASSLGLAGDLNEQFF.

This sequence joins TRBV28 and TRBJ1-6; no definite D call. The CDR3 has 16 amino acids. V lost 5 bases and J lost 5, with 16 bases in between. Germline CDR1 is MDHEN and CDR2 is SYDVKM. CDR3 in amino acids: CASSKLSARDNSPLHF. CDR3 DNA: TGTGCCAGCAGTAAGCTTTCTGCCCGAGATAATTCACCCCTCCACTTT.

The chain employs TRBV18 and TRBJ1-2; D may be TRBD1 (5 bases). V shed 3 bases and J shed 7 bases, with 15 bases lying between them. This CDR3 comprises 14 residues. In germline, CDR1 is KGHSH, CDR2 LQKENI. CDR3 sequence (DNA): TGTGCCAGCTCACCCGGGATCAGGGAGGGTGGCTACACCTTC. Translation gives CASSPGIREGGYTF. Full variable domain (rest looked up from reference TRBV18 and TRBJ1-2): NAGVMQNPRHLVRRRGQEARLRCSPMKGHSHVYWYRQLPEEGLKFMVYLQKENIIDESGMPKERFSAEFPKEGPSILRIQQVVRGDSAAYFCASSPGIREGGYTFGSGTRLTVV.

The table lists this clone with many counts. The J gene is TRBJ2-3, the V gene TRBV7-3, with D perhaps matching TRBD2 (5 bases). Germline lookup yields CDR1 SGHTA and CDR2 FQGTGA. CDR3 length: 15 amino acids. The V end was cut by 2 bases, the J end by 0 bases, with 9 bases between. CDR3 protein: CASSLGSVSTDTQYF. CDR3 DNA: TGTGCCAGCAGCTTAGGTAGCGTTAGCACAGATACGCAGTATTTT.

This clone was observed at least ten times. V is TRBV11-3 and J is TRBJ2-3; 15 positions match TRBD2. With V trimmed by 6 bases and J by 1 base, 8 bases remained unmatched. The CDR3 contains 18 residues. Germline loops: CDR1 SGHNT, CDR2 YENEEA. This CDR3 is CASSSPGLAGGRTDTQYF. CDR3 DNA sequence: TGTGCCAGCAGTTCCCCGGGACTAGCGGGGGGACGCACAGATACGCAGTATTTT.

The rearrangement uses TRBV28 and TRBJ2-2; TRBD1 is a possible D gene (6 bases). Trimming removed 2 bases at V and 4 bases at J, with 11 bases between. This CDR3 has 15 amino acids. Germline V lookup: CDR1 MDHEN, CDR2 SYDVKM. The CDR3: CASSLPGAGTGELFF. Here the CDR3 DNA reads TGTGCCAGCAGTTTACCAGGGGCGGGCACCGGGGAGCTGTTTTTT.

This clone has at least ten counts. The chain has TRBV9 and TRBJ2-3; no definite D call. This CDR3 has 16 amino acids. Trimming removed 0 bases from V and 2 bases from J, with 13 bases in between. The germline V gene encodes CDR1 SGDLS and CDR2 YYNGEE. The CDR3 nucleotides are TGTGCCAGCAGCGTAGTCCCGTGGGTGGACACAGATACGCAGTATTTT. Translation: CASSVVPWVDTDTQYF.

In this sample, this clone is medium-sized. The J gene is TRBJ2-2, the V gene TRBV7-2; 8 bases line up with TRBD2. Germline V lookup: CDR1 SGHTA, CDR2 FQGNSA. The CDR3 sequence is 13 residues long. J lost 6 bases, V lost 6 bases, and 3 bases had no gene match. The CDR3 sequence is CASSPGGAGELFF. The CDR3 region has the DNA TGTGCCAGCAGTCCGGGGGGGGCCGGGGAGCTGTTTTTT.

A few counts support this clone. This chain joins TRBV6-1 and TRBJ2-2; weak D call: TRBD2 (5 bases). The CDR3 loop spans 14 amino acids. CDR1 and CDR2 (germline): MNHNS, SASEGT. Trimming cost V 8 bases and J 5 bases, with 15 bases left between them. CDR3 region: CASHSGSETGELFF. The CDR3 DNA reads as TGTGCCAGCCACTCGGGAAGTGAAACCGGGGAGCTGTTTTTT.